The clone carrying this T cell receptor beta chain was detected a few times. The antigen remains unidentified. Amplification used 60 Vbeta primers and 13 Jbeta primers. Assay: immunoSEQ multiplex PCR; the TCRdb copy retains only in-frame clones and omits some. Here the sample spans roughly 100,000 clones, approximately 14% being singletons. The record originates from a study of cytomegalovirus exposure and HLA in healthy donors. Notes on the study in general: CMV serostatus stood as the only immune exposure information on hand. Most likely, a cluster of highly shared sequence variants arose as a sequencing artifact.

The sample taken for sequencing was PBMCs. This sequence was found in a female donor in good health and CMV-seronegative.

CDR3 in DNA: TGTGCCACCGCGGCACAGGGTTGGCAAGAGACCCAGTACTTC. This translates into CATAAQGWQETQYF. The rearrangement links TRBV5-4 to TRBJ2-5, with D tentatively TRBD1 (6 bases). The CDR3 sequence is 14 residues long. Between the trimmed V and J ends, which lost 9 bases and 2 bases, there was a span of 17 bases. CDR1 and CDR2 (germline): SGHNT, YYREEE (reference sequence).